Listed here are 3 T cell receptor beta chains from one sample, sequenced in a study of cytomegalovirus exposure and HLA in healthy donors. The PCR had 60 Vbeta and 13 Jbeta primers. Measured with immunoSEQ multiplex PCR; TCRdb has only the in-frame clones, and not every one. The table shows over 100,000 clones, with approximately 74% occurring only once. Sequencing was performed on PBMCs. These receptor sequences come from a male donor in good health and CMV-seronegative.

This clone occurred once. The rearrangement uses TRBV28 and TRBJ2-7, with D possibly being TRBD1 (5 bases). V was cut by 7 bases and J by 5 bases, with 15 bases left in between. The CDR3 is made up of 13 amino acids. Germline V gene lookup returns CDR1 MDHEN and CDR2 SYDVKM. This CDR3 is CASKIDSSHEQYF. The CDR3 region has the DNA TGTGCCAGCAAGATCGACAGCAGCCACGAGCAGTACTTC.

V usage is TRBV7-6 and J usage is TRBJ1-5; D is perhaps TRBD1 (5 bases). Germline CDR1 reads SGHVS; CDR2 reads FNYEAQ. The CDR3 length is 16 residues. V was pared by 5 bases and J by 1 base, with 15 bases between. CDR3 bases: TGTGCCAGCAGCAAAGGGACTCGGGGCAGCAATCAGCCCCAGCATTTT. Translated, it gives CASSKGTRGSNQPQHF.

V usage is TRBV11-2 and J usage is TRBJ2-7; TRBD1 aligns across 8 bases. CDR3 length: 14 residues. Losses at the gene ends were 5 bases for V and 6 bases for J; bases not matched to a gene: 9. CDR1 is SGHAT and CDR2 is FQNNGV in the germline V gene. For the CDR3, the DNA is TGTGCCAGCAGCATACGGGGACAGGTGGGCGAGCAGTACTTC. As protein: CASSIRGQVGEQYF.